This TCR beta chain was identified during a study of regulatory T cells in long-lasting Graves disease. Looking at the study overall: Patients with new Graves' disease had used antithyroid drugs below 3 months.

In this sample, this clonotype turned up many times. No antigen is known for it. Study-wide findings and caveats: A greater number of public clonotypes (2,741) was shared by persistent patients than by new patients (roughly 880).

TCR beta libraries were built with iRepertoire HTBI primers and Arm-PCR of CDR3 regions. The authors' processing: Across all samples, about 60 TRBV segments and 11 to 15 TRBJ segments were identified. TCRdb reanalysed the multiplex PCR reads using MiXCR and keeps one entry per CDR3 protein. TCRdb's processing, not the authors', yielded these V and J calls. The sample shows about 380,000 distinct CDR3 sequences, roughly 15% of them seen only once. V shed 4 bases and J shed 0 bases, with 20 bases lying between them. Germline V gene sequence: CDR1 SGHKS, CDR2 YYEKEE (reference sequence). This CDR3 has 18 residues. Noted time point: newly diagnosed GD, antithyroid drugs for less than 3 months. Extracted RNA from PBMCs served as the source of the TCR library. Patients came from an endocrinology department in Xi'an, China.

V is TRBV5-5 and J is TRBJ2-4; D possibly corresponds to TRBD1 (6 bases). The source was peripheral blood mononuclear cells (PBMCs), collected at new diagnosis, from a patient treated with antithyroid drugs. The TCR comes from a female donor with Graves disease. The CDR3, as DNA: TGTGCCAGCAGCCTAAACCATGGGACAACGCTAGCCAAAAACATTCAGTACTTC. Its protein product is CASSLNHGTTLAKNIQYF.